This TCR beta chain comes out of a study of shared clonotypes between healthy human individuals. A deep-level run was used for the assay. Unsorted PBMC DNA underwent sequencing on ten immunoSEQ deep assay plates. TCRdb's table, derived via immunoSEQ multiplex PCR, lists solely in-frame clones and lacks some. The table includes about 470,000 clones, 75% to 85% detected once. Trimming removed 6 bases from V and 4 bases from J, with 10 bases in between. Germline CDR1 is KGHSH and CDR2 is LQKENI. The CDR3 is 13 amino acids. The chain employs TRBV18 and TRBJ2-1; no definite D call. The sequence was collected from a woman aged 35 to 49 in good health. Some clones in this sample may be carry-over from other donors' samples. Material for sequencing was PBMCs. The CDR3 DNA reads as TGTGCCAGCTCGCACGGGCCGTACAATGAGCAGTTCTTC. Translating it yields CASSHGPYNEQFF.